Here is one T cell receptor beta chain with its context. Assay: immunoSEQ multiplex PCR; the TCRdb copy retains only in-frame clones and omits some. The sample records under 2,500,000 clones, approximately 96% being singletons. This entry comes from a study of shared clonotypes between healthy human individuals. The V and J ends lost 2 bases and 0 bases, in that order; junction bases with no gene match: 4. This CDR3 region has 16 residues. CDR1 and CDR2 from the germline V gene are SGHVS and FQNEAQ. Donors included only healthy HIV-negative adults lacking recent acute infections or vaccinations. The genes are TRBV7-8 and TRBJ2-7; TRBD1 matches at 10 bases. This TCR was recovered from a man aged 18 to 30 in good health. Sequenced material: naive CD4+ T cells sorted from blood. The subset denotes: CD45RA+ positively selected. CDR3 residues: CASSLPGQGDSYEQYF. In DNA form, the CDR3 reads TGTGCCAGCAGCTTACCCGGACAGGGGGACTCCTACGAGCAGTACTTC.